These 25 T cell receptor beta chains were all obtained from the same sample, sequenced in a study of PD-L1 blockade in urothelial cancer. This table comes from immunoSEQ multiplex PCR, and its TCRdb copy is limited to in-frame clones, with some not included. The data contain 58,000 or so clones, 81% of them singletons. The time point denotes: pretreatment peripheral blood. The sample consisted of PBMCs, taken around atezolizumab (anti-PD-L1) treatment. Receptors originate from a man between 65 and 85 years old with urothelial cancer.

The chain is built from TRBV30 and TRBJ2-3; D might be TRBD2 (8 bases). V lost 2 bases and J lost 4, with 16 bases in between. CDR3 length: 15 residues. Germline assignment: CDR1 GTSNPN and CDR2 SVGIG (reference sequence). The chain's CDR3 is CAWSPGGTASDTQYF. The CDR3 bases are TGTGCCTGGAGTCCGGGGGGGACAGCATCAGATACGCAGTATTTT.

The chain has TRBV29-1 and TRBJ1-2, with D unclear. Germline V gene data show CDR1 as SQVTM and CDR2 as ANQGSEA. Trimming took 4 bases from V and 2 from J, leaving 5 bases between them. There are 11 residues in the CDR3. The CDR3 region has the DNA TGCAGCGTTGCTCTGAACTATGGCTACACCTTC. It is translated as CSVALNYGYTF.

This clone was picked up a small number of times. This rearrangement joins TRBV6-5 to TRBJ2-3, with 7 positions matching TRBD2. Germline trimming cut 0 bases from V and 4 bases from J; bases unmatched to any gene: 4. Germline CDR1 MNHEY, CDR2 SVGAGI. This CDR3 is 15 amino acids long. CDR3 DNA: TGTGCCAGCAGTTACTCGTCGCTAGCGGCAGATACGCAGTATTTT. Translating it yields CASSYSSLAADTQYF.

The rearrangement links TRBV27 to TRBJ2-7, with D perhaps TRBD1 (5 bases). The CDR3 consists of 14 residues. CDR1 and CDR2 (germline): MNHEY, SMNVEV (reference sequence). Trimming cost V 1 base and J 7 bases, with 14 bases left between them. The CDR3 reads CASSLYTGRSEQYF. The CDR3 DNA is TGTGCCAGCAGTTTATACACAGGAAGATCAGAGCAGTACTTC.

The gene calls are TRBV29-1 and TRBJ2-7; tentative D call: TRBD2 (5 bases). The germline CDR1 and CDR2 sequences are SQVTM and ANQGSEA. CDR3 length: 15 residues. V lost 7 bases, J lost 6 bases, and 25 bases lay in between. The DNA of the CDR3 is TGCAGCGCCCGAACCCGGGGTGAATCATCGGGCGAGCAGTACTTC. Amino acid sequence: CSARTRGESSGEQYF.

The chain uses TRBV7-2 and TRBJ2-7; 9 bases fit TRBD2. V dropped 0 bases and J dropped 0; count of bases not matched to a gene: 9. CDR3 size: 18 residues. CDR1 is SGHTA and CDR2 is FQGNSA in the germline V gene. The CDR3, as DNA: TGTGCCAGCAGCTTAGCGCGGGCTAGCGGGGTTAGCTCCTACGAGCAGTACTTC. It specifies CASSLARASGVSSYEQYF. Full variable domain (rest looked up from reference TRBV7-2 and TRBJ2-7): GAGVSQSPSNKVTEKGKDVELRCDPISGHTALYWYRQSLGQGLEFLIYFQGNSAPDKSGLPSDRFSAERTGGSVSTLTIQRTQQEDSAVYLCASSLARASGVSSYEQYFGPGTRLTVT.

The chain joins TRBV5-5 to TRBJ2-5, with unresolved D. The germline V gene encodes CDR1 SGHKS and CDR2 YYEKEE (reference sequence). The CDR3 spans 14 residues. V was pared by 0 bases and J by 5 bases, with 11 bases between. The CDR3 region is CASSLVGRTETQYF. Here the CDR3 DNA reads TGTGCCAGCAGCTTGGTGGGCCGCACGGAGACCCAGTACTTC. Based on the CDR3 plus reference TRBV5-5 and TRBJ2-5, the full variable domain is DAGVTQSPTHLIKTRGQQVTLRCSPISGHKSVSWYQQVLGQGPQFIFQYYEKEERGRGNFPDRFSARQFPNYSSELNVNALLLGDSALYLCASSLVGRTETQYFGPGTRLLVL.

This clone was picked up a small number of times. This chain joins TRBV5-4 and TRBJ2-5; 8 positions agree with TRBD2. V shed 5 bases, J shed 5 bases, and the junction held 11 bases outside the gene matches. The CDR3 consists of 15 residues. Germline loops: CDR1 SGHNT, CDR2 YYREEE (reference sequence). The CDR3 spells CASRSGRAEEETQYF. The CDR3 region has the DNA TGTGCCAGCAGATCCGGGAGGGCGGAGGAGGAGACCCAGTACTTC.

The gene calls are TRBV30 and TRBJ2-1; 8 nucleotides match TRBD2. Germline-derived CDR1 and CDR2 are GTSNPN and SVGIG (reference sequence). V dropped 7 bases and J dropped 0; count of bases not matched to a gene: 5. There are 14 residues in the CDR3. The CDR3: CAFLAGSSYNEQFF. The CDR3 region has the DNA TGTGCCTTTTTAGCGGGGAGCTCCTACAATGAGCAGTTCTTC.

Comment on this clone: Other DNA sequences in the same sample also yield this CDR3. This chain joins TRBV6-1 and TRBJ2-1, with D possibly matching TRBD2 (5 bases). V was cut by 3 bases and J by 4 bases, with 13 bases left in between. The CDR3 has 15 residues. The germline V gene has CDR1 MNHNS and CDR2 SASEGT. The CDR3 spells CASSEVRTLYNEQFF. Written as DNA, the CDR3 is TGTGCCAGCAGTGAGGTGCGGACTCTTTACAATGAGCAGTTCTTC.

The chain combines TRBV7-2 with TRBJ1-1; the D is unclear. The V gene's germline CDR1 is SGHTA and CDR2 FQGNSA. This CDR3 is 13 amino acids long. V lost 4 bases to trimming and J lost 0 bases, with 6 bases between them. CDR3 amino acids: CASSSAVNTEAFF. For the CDR3, the DNA is TGTGCCAGCAGCTCGGCGGTGAACACTGAAGCTTTCTTT. The whole variable domain, remainder taken from reference TRBV7-2 and TRBJ1-1, is GAGVSQSPSNKVTEKGKDVELRCDPISGHTALYWYRQSLGQGLEFLIYFQGNSAPDKSGLPSDRFSAERTGGSVSTLTIQRTQQEDSAVYLCASSSAVNTEAFFGQGTRLTVV.

V gene TRBV5-1 combines with J gene TRBJ2-2, with D hard to call. The CDR3 is 16 residues long. Trimming removed 0 bases at V and 4 bases at J, with 13 bases between. CDR1 and CDR2 from the germline V gene are SGHRS and YFSETQ. Written as DNA, the CDR3 is TGCGCCAGCAGCTTGGGCCTCAGGTCGACCACCGGGGAGCTGTTTTTT. Encoded protein: CASSLGLRSTTGELFF.

The genes are TRBV23-1 and TRBJ1-5; TRBD1 is a possible D gene (5 bases). TRBV23-1 is recorded as an ORF, its role being uncertain. V lost 8 bases and J 1 base, leaving 12 bases between the germline ends. This CDR3 comprises 14 residues. DNA of the CDR3: TGCGCCAGCGGGGCACTGAGAAGCAATCAGCCCCAGCATTTT. This sequence encodes CASGALRSNQPQHF.

The rearrangement uses TRBV10-2 and TRBJ1-2; 11 bases are shared with TRBD1. Losses at the gene ends were 2 bases for V and 6 bases for J; bases not matched to a gene: 5. CDR3 length: 15 amino acids. Germline V gene sequence: CDR1 WSHSY, CDR2 SAAADI. CDR3 coding DNA: TGCGCCAGCAGTGAGCCCGGACAGGGGGCCCATGGCTACACCTTC. Translated, it gives CASSEPGQGAHGYTF.

The chain carries TRBV19 and TRBJ1-2; D is ambiguous. CDR3 size: 13 residues. V was pared by 7 bases and J by 5 bases, with 14 bases between. The germline CDR1 and CDR2 sequences are LNHDA and SQIVND (reference sequence). CDR3 bases: TGTGCCAGTAACTTTGCTGCAGGTTATGGCTACACCTTC. This translates into CASNFAAGYGYTF.

The V and J genes are TRBV5-1 and TRBJ2-4; D not certain. CDR3 length: 13 amino acids. Trimming cost V 0 bases and J 10 bases, with 11 bases left between them. The germline CDR1 and CDR2 sequences are SGHRS and YFSETQ. Here the CDR3 reads CASSLEFRVIQYF. The CDR3 nucleotides are TGCGCCAGCAGCTTGGAGTTTCGGGTGATTCAGTACTTC.

This chain connects TRBV15 to TRBJ2-7; no definite D call. Trimming removed 0 bases from V and 2 bases from J, with 14 bases in between. Germline V lookup: CDR1 LNHNV, CDR2 YYDKDF (reference sequence). This CDR3 is built from 16 residues. The CDR3 protein is CATSRDLTVNPYEQYF. The CDR3 nucleotides read TGTGCCACCAGCAGAGATCTAACGGTGAACCCCTACGAGCAGTACTTC.

The V and J genes are TRBV2 and TRBJ1-5; 7 bases agree with TRBD1. The germline CDR1 and CDR2 sequences are SNHLY and FYNNEI. CDR3 size: 14 residues. After removal of 7 bases from V and 1 base from J, the junction contained 4 bases not matched to a gene. The CDR3 DNA follows: TGTGCCAGCAAGGGGGCCCTAAGCAATCAGCCCCAGCATTTT. Its protein is CASKGALSNQPQHF.

The chain links TRBV30 to TRBJ2-1; 9 positions agree with TRBD1. The germline V gene encodes CDR1 GTSNPN and CDR2 SVGIG (reference sequence). J gave up 8 bases and V 5 bases, and 10 bases lay outside the gene matches. The CDR3 has 14 residues. CDR3 in DNA: TGTGCCTGGCATCCGGGACAGGGTGGCGATGAGCAGTTCTTC. This sequence encodes CAWHPGQGGDEQFF.

CDR3 loop: CASTQMGQYSGNTIYF. DNA for the CDR3: TGTGCCAGCACCCAGATGGGACAGTACTCTGGAAACACCATATATTTT. This sequence joins TRBV7-2 and TRBJ1-3, with 7 bases that match TRBD1. With 7 bases clipped from V and 0 bases from J, the junction kept 9 bases outside the gene matches. Germline CDR1 reads SGHTA; CDR2 reads FQGNSA. This CDR3 spans 16 amino acids.

The chain links TRBV21-1 to TRBJ2-5; the D call in the table, TRBD1, was not verified against the DNA. TRBV21-1 is listed as a pseudogene. The CDR3 spans 14 residues. The CDR3 protein is CASTCLDSGETQYF. The CDR3 nucleotides are TGTGCCAGCACCTGTCTGGACAGCGGCGAGACCCAGTACTTC.

The CDR3 region is CASSRSSSGRSYEQYF. The CDR3 DNA follows: TGTGCCAGCAGTCGATCTAGTAGCGGGAGGTCTTACGAGCAGTACTTC. This rearrangement joins TRBV27 to TRBJ2-7, with 10 nucleotides matching TRBD2. V lost 5 bases and J lost 4; bases outside the gene matches: 11. Germline lookup yields CDR1 MNHEY and CDR2 SMNVEV (reference sequence). The length of the CDR3 is 16 residues.

V usage is TRBV18 and J usage is TRBJ1-1; TRBD1 matches 9 bases. V gave up 1 base and J gave up 4 bases; unmatched junction bases: 4. The germline V gene has CDR1 KGHSH and CDR2 LQKENI. The CDR3 is 15 amino acids. The CDR3 here is CASSPLTQGATEAFF. The CDR3 DNA follows: TGTGCCAGCTCACCACTGACACAGGGGGCCACTGAAGCTTTCTTT.

The CDR3 reads CASSTDVNRPDGYTF. CDR3 in DNA: TGCGCCAGCAGCACAGACGTAAATCGGCCGGATGGCTACACCTTC. The rearrangement joins TRBV5-1 to TRBJ1-2; D is unresolved. V lost 4 bases and J lost 6, with 19 bases in between. The length of the CDR3 is 15 residues. Germline CDR1 reads SGHRS; CDR2 reads YFSETQ.

The J gene is TRBJ2-5, the V gene TRBV5-1, with TRBD1 matching over 9 bases. Looked up from germline, CDR1 is SGHRS and CDR2 is YFSETQ. The J segment lost 2 bases and the V segment lost 1 base, leaving 6 bases of the junction unmatched. This CDR3 contains 16 residues. This chain's CDR3 is CASSLLATGGQETQYF. CDR3 nucleotides: TGCGCCAGCAGCTTGTTGGCGACAGGGGGACAAGAGACCCAGTACTTC.